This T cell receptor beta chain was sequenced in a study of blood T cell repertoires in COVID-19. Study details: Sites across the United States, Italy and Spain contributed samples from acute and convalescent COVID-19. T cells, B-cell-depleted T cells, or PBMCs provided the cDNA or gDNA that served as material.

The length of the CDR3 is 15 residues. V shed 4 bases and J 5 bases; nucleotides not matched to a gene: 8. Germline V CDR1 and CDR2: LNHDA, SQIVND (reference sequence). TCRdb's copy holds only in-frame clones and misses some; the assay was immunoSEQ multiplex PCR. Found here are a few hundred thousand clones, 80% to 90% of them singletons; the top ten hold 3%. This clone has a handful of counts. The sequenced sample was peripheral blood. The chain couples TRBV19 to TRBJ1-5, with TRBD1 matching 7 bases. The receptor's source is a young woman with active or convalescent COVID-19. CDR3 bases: TGTGCCAGTAGTACCGATGACAGGGTCGATCAGCCCCAGCATTTT. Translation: CASSTDDRVDQPQHF.